The present entry profiles one TCR beta chain with its context. Its antigen remains unidentified. One junction end does not reproduce the germline sequence, and a read error may be involved. The entry originates in a study of T-cell reconstitution after alpha-beta-depleted transplantation in children (TCRdb year 2016). With regard to the full study: Using TCR repertoire profiling, the study quantitatively followed how T-cell immune reconstitution unfolded in children after TCRalphabeta/CD19-depleted allogeneic hematopoietic cell transplantation.

The receptor library was made with PCR. Sequenced using an Illumina HiSeq 2500. TCR libraries were prepared with molecular barcoding, using unique molecular identifiers to normalize TCRbeta repertoire quantification. The public reads were run again by TCRdb, first through fastp at Q25 and then through MiXCR, and only productive beta chains were kept. Under each unique CDR3 protein, matching rows form one entry showing the most common genes and DNA. This sample gives fewer than 350,000 distinct CDR3 sequences in total; over 9% of them show up just once. The ten largest clones represent 7.5% of the sample. The treatment or condition label corresponds to: allogeneic hematopoietic cell transplantation with graft depleted of TCRalphabeta T cells and CD19 B cells. Transplant recipients were children who received TCRalphabeta/CD19-depleted allogeneic hematopoietic cell grafts. In the germline V gene, CDR1 corresponds to KGHDR and CDR2 to SFDVKD. The CDR3 has 16 amino acids, counting the end cysteine and phenylalanine. The retained sequence is limited to the CDR3, 48 bases, with the frame set at the first base.

Here is what the overall study found, with its caveats: In some patients, high TCRbeta diversity at day 60 was attributed to recipient T cells and intrathymic progenitors that had survived conditioning. About two months after transplant, the apparently early recovery of alphabetaT-cell counts reportedly depended on just several hundred clones that had expanded rapidly and came from non-depleted graft cells. Hyperexpanded clone frequencies declined over subsequent months; after one year, T-cell counts and TCRbeta diversity were mostly attributed to newly produced T cells.

Here the chain combines TRBV24-1 and TRBJ2-7, with 7 central nucleotides matching TRBD1. The material sequenced was PBMCs, taken before TCRalphabeta/CD19-depleted stem cell transplant. This receptor was obtained from a boy under two years old with acute myeloid leukemia, due to receive a stem cell transplant. CDR3 protein: CATSDPRQGSSYEPYF. The base sequence is TGTGCCACCAGTGACCCTCGACAGGGTAGCTCTTACGAGCCGTACTTC.